This T cell receptor beta chain stems from a study of CD8 T cells in ankylosing spondylitis (dated by TCRdb to about 2017). Looking at the study overall: To find TCR variants linked to disease, the study profiled T cell receptor beta repertoires in ankylosing spondylitis patients and healthy donors. The whole study cohort included 108 healthy donors and 25 ankylosing spondylitis patients. Peripheral blood samples were taken, and synovial fluid was additionally collected from ankylosing spondylitis patients.

Study-level results and caveats: The disease-linked clones were reported as significantly enriched in matched synovial fluid samples from ankylosing spondylitis patients. A TCR beta motif of roughly 8 highly homologous amino acid variants appeared characteristic of blood from ankylosing spondylitis patients. Some motif variants had previously been reported in the synovial fluid and blood of reactive arthritis patients, which suggests shared mechanisms of disease initiation. In peripheral blood, the disease-linked clones were found at relatively low frequencies and had a CD8+ phenotype.

The instrument was an Illumina HiSeq 2500. Quantitative 5'-RACE with molecular barcodes was the method used to prepare the TCR beta libraries. Concerning the study's data processing: To identify disease-linked TCR variants, a new computational method was used, one built on a probabilistic model of VDJ rearrangement. Using fastp at Q25 and MiXCR, TCRdb reprocessed the public reads and kept productive beta chains. A single entry per CDR3 protein holds the most common genes and DNA from its merged rows. TCRdb's processing, not the authors' own work, is the source of the V and J calls. A total of 6,000 to 7,500 distinct CDR3 sequences appear in this sample, roughly 2.9% of them only once. More than 30% of the sample comes from the top ten. This clonotype was counted ten times or more. Which antigen it targets is not known. No quality values exist for individual bases; no much larger clone is one base distant.

Sequencing was carried out using blood, either unsorted or a sorted T cell fraction (not recorded which). The TCR sequence derives from a female donor with ankylosing spondylitis or in good health (not recorded which).

The nucleotides read TGTGCCAGCAGCGTCGAAGGGTCTGGAAACACCATATATTTT. This is translated as CASSVEGSGNTIYF. The chain joins TRBV9 to TRBJ1-3; the D gene cannot be named for sure. The trim is 2 bases for V and 1 base for J, with a gap of 7 bases between the germline ends. Looking up the germline V gene yields CDR1 SGDLS and CDR2 YYNGEE. Reading from cysteine to phenylalanine, the CDR3 counts 14 amino acids. Only the CDR3 DNA is retained, 42 bases long and in frame from the first base.